The clone carrying this TCR delta chain was counted a few times. Its antigen is not known. The translation of this DNA and the TCRdb protein of a much larger clone differ at residue 9, probably owing to a read error; the protein shown here is translated from the DNA. The data were taken from a study of γδ T cells in repeated Plasmodium falciparum infection. For the study at large: Samples were taken at baseline, before some infections, and 21 days after each. General study results and limits: Vdelta2-negative gammadelta repertoires appeared less diverse and less shared in Malian than Australian children.

CDR1 and CDR2 (germline): GEAIGNYY, EKD. The CDR3 extends over 21 amino acids. The V end lost 1 base, the J end lost 1 base, and 27 bases lay between the germline ends. TCRdb re-analyzed the multiplex PCR reads via CATT. The table records 93,000 or so delta-chain clones, roughly 0.98% of them present only once. Flow sorting of PBMC yielded separate Vgamma9/Vdelta2+ and Vdelta2-negative gammadelta T cell populations for bulk repertoire analysis. This TCR came from a pool of human donors (malaria-infected and uninfected, not separated). The rearrangement joins TRDV2 to TRDJ2; maybe TRDD3 (5 bases). The J gene is not listed in TCRdb, so it was assigned here from a DNA match to germline. Sequenced input: gamma-delta T cells from blood. CDR3 amino acids: CACDTLGGEYAVNDLTAQLFF. The CDR3 region has the DNA TGTGCCTGTGACACGTTAGGTGGGGAATACGCGGTTAACGATTTGACAGCACAACTCTTCTTT.